These 32 T cell receptor beta chains were sequenced from one sample in a study of neurological immune-mediated disorders. TCRdb passed the 5' RACE reads through MiXCR, listing each CDR3 protein once. Among some 79,000 distinct CDR3 sequences listed, roughly 13% were seen once. The sequenced sample was PBMCs. These TCRs come from a woman aged 50 to 60 in good health.

This clonotype was observed at least ten times. The V call is TRBV18, the J call TRBJ2-3; D is possibly TRBD1 or TRBD2 (5 bases each). Germline assignment: CDR1 KGHSH and CDR2 LQKENI. V shed 6 bases and J shed 0 bases, with 13 bases lying between them. This CDR3 has 15 amino acids. As DNA, the CDR3 is TGTGCCAGCTCTACCCGGGACGGGAGCACAGATACGCAGTATTTT. It yields the protein CASSTRDGSTDTQYF.

Regarding this clonotype: This may stem from a read error, because a much larger clone lies one nucleotide away. This rearrangement joins TRBV20-1 to TRBJ2-4; maybe TRBD2 (6 bases). This CDR3 is 16 amino acids long. Germline CDR1 and CDR2: DFQATT and SNEGSKA (reference sequence). V lost 7 bases and J lost 6, with 25 bases in between. CDR3 sequence: CSVRGQGTGAVNIQYF. The CDR3 bases are TGCAGTGTTAGGGGCCAAGGGACGGGAGCTGTAAACATTCAGTACTTC.

This clonotype showed up many times. The V and J genes are TRBV5-1 and TRBJ2-1, with no clear D. The CDR3 spans 12 residues. Trimming took off 0 bases at V and 2 bases at J, with 0 bases between the two ends. Germline assignment: CDR1 SGHRS and CDR2 YFSETQ. CDR3 sequence: CASSLAYNEQFF. The CDR3 region has the DNA TGCGCCAGCAGCTTGGCCTACAATGAGCAGTTCTTC.

The table lists this clonotype with many counts. The chain recombines TRBV2 with TRBJ2-1; 8 bases match TRBD2. The germline gives CDR1 SNHLY, CDR2 FYNNEI. V lost 6 bases to trimming and J lost 6 bases; unmatched junction nucleotides: 7. This CDR3 has 14 amino acids. CDR3 sequence: CASRETSAPNEQFF. The DNA of the CDR3 is TGTGCCAGCAGGGAGACTAGCGCCCCCAATGAGCAGTTCTTC.

This clonotype came up many times. V is TRBV7-2 and J is TRBJ2-1; 9 nucleotides align to TRBD1. The CDR3 is made up of 15 amino acids. CDR1 is SGHTA, CDR2 FQGNSA, per germline. The junction had 5 bases not matched to a gene; V was cut back by 1 base and J by 7 bases. CDR3 protein: CASSLGQGGLNEQFF. CDR3 sequence (DNA): TGTGCCAGCAGCTTAGGACAGGGGGGTTTGAATGAGCAGTTCTTC.

This clonotype was seen repeatedly, ten times or more. The rearrangement links TRBV20-1 to TRBJ2-5; unclear D gene. The CDR3 covers 14 residues. V dropped 1 base and J dropped 1 base, with 10 bases sitting between them. Germline loops: CDR1 DFQATT, CDR2 SNEGSKA (reference sequence). The CDR3 DNA is TGCAGTGCTAGAGTCCCACGCCGCCAAGAGACCCAGTACTTC. It is translated as CSARVPRRQETQYF.

This clonotype was recorded at least ten times. The chain recombines TRBV5-1 with TRBJ2-1, with TRBD2 matching 7 bases. The length of the CDR3 is 16 residues. CDR1 SGHRS and CDR2 YFSETQ come from the germline V gene. V shed 4 bases and J 4 bases; nucleotides not matched to a gene: 11. The CDR3 region is CASSLGTGGGYNEQFF. Here the CDR3 DNA reads TGCGCCAGCAGCCTAGGAACTGGCGGGGGATACAATGAGCAGTTCTTC. Full variable domain (rest looked up from reference TRBV5-1 and TRBJ2-1): KAGVTQTPRYLIKTRGQQVTLSCSPISGHRSVSWYQQTPGQGLQFLFEYFSETQRNKGNFPGRFSGRQFSNSRSEMNVSTLELGDSALYLCASSLGTGGGYNEQFFGPGTRLTVL.

The chain combines TRBV6-2 or TRBV6-3 with TRBJ1-5; the D gene is possibly TRBD1 (6 bases). Germline V CDR1 and CDR2: MNHEY, SVGEGT. The CDR3 consists of 14 residues. Deletions cut 7 bases from V and 9 bases from J, with 19 bases between. This chain's CDR3 is CASTTGQWDGPQHF. Here the CDR3 DNA reads TGTGCCAGCACCACCGGACAGTGGGATGGGCCCCAGCATTTT.

This clonotype was recorded at least ten times. The J gene is TRBJ2-2, the V gene TRBV15; 7 bases agree with TRBD2. V gave up 6 bases and J gave up 4 bases; unmatched junction bases: 11. Germline CDR1 reads LNHNV; CDR2 reads YYDKDF (reference sequence). This CDR3 has 16 amino acids. CDR3 DNA: TGTGCCACCAGATGGGGTCGGACTAGGGCCACCGGGGAGCTGTTTTTT. It is translated as CATRWGRTRATGELFF.

This clonotype turned up a few times. The V gene is TRBV20-1, the J gene TRBJ2-1; D assignment may be TRBD1 or TRBD2 (5 bases each). V was pared by 0 bases and J by 6 bases, with 15 bases between. This CDR3 is 15 amino acids long. Germline V gene sequence: CDR1 DFQATT, CDR2 SNEGSKA (reference sequence). The CDR3 bases are TGCAGTGCTAGAGATCCCGGGAAGGGACCCAATGAGCAGTTCTTC. Protein: CSARDPGKGPNEQFF.

This clonotype showed up many times. V gene TRBV5-1 combines with J gene TRBJ2-3; 14 bases are a match to TRBD2. Germline CDR1 is SGHRS and CDR2 is YFSETQ. The CDR3 extends over 17 amino acids. The ends lost 7 bases at V and 1 base at J; junction bases unmatched: 8. The CDR3 loop reads CASSRLAGGQGTDTQYF. DNA of the CDR3: TGCGCCAGCTCGAGACTAGCGGGGGGGCAAGGCACAGATACGCAGTATTTT.

This clonotype has ten or more counts. CDR3: CASSPGLAGLYNEQFF. The CDR3, as DNA: TGTGCCAGCAGTCCGGGACTAGCGGGACTCTACAATGAGCAGTTCTTC. The chain uses TRBV12-3 or TRBV12-4 and TRBJ2-1; 13 bases match TRBD2. The CDR3 is made up of 16 amino acids. Losses at the gene ends were 5 bases for V and 3 bases for J; bases not matched to a gene: 4.

This clonotype has a count of ten or more. J is TRBJ2-3 and V is TRBV7-9; D is unresolved. CDR3 length: 15 residues. Trimming left V 1 base short and J 0 bases short, with 8 bases between. The V gene's germline CDR1 is SEHNR and CDR2 FQNEAQ (reference sequence). The CDR3 region has the DNA TGTGCCAGCAGCTTAGAGGGATACAGCACAGATACGCAGTATTTT. Its translation: CASSLEGYSTDTQYF.

This clonotype was found many times. This chain uses TRBV7-9 with TRBJ2-1; 10 bases fit TRBD1. The CDR3 length is 18 residues. The J segment lost 0 bases and the V segment lost 3 bases, leaving 8 bases of the junction unmatched. Per germline, CDR1 SEHNR and CDR2 FQNEAQ (reference sequence). CDR3 sequence reads: CASSFEGQGGRSYNEQFF. CDR3 nucleotides: TGTGCCAGCAGCTTCGAAGGACAGGGGGGCCGCTCCTACAATGAGCAGTTCTTC.

This clonotype was counted ten times or more. The gene calls are TRBV5-1 and TRBJ1-6; a weak D match, TRBD1 (5 bases). The germline V gene has CDR1 SGHRS and CDR2 YFSETQ. The CDR3 is 16 residues long. The germline V and J ends were trimmed by 0 bases and 0 bases, with 7 bases remaining between them. CDR3 nucleotides: TGCGCCAGCAGCTTGGATGACAGCTCCTATAATTCACCCCTCCACTTT. This codes for CASSLDDSSYNSPLHF.

In this sample, this clonotype turned up many times. The rearrangement joins TRBV12-3 or TRBV12-4 to TRBJ2-1; TRBD1 matches at 9 bases. V shed 5 bases, J shed 0 bases, and the junction held 8 bases outside the gene matches. This CDR3 region has 17 residues. CDR3 amino acids: CASSDLGQGSSYNEQFF. The CDR3 coding sequence is TGTGCCAGCAGTGATCTCGGACAGGGGAGCTCCTACAATGAGCAGTTCTTC.

This clonotype was seen ten or more times. This sequence joins TRBV10-3 and TRBJ2-6, with TRBD1 as a possible D gene (6 bases). Germline assignment: CDR1 ENHRY and CDR2 SYGVKD. The ends were cut back, 4 bases at V and 0 bases at J, with 7 bases in the middle. The CDR3 is made up of 15 amino acids. The CDR3 DNA reads TGTGCCATCAGTGGGACAGTCTCTGGGGCCAACGTCCTGACTTTC. This sequence encodes CAISGTVSGANVLTF.

This clonotype was recorded many times. The rearrangement uses TRBV6-5 and TRBJ2-7, with D possibly TRBD1 on 6 matching bases. This CDR3 is 15 amino acids long. In germline, CDR1 is MNHEY, CDR2 SVGAGI. Between the trimmed V and J ends, which lost 5 bases and 0 bases, there was a span of 14 bases. The CDR3 reads CASSPSGHDSYEQYF. CDR3 in DNA: TGTGCCAGCAGTCCCTCGGGACATGACTCCTACGAGCAGTACTTC.

This clonotype was counted at least ten times. The chain combines TRBV28 with TRBJ1-2; 7 nucleotides line up with TRBD1. V dropped 5 bases and J dropped 0; count of bases not matched to a gene: 12. This CDR3 spans 17 amino acids. The germline CDR1 and CDR2 sequences are MDHEN and SYDVKM. The CDR3 loop is CASSPQSSTGTNYGYTF. In nucleotides, the CDR3 is TGTGCCAGCAGTCCGCAATCCTCGACAGGGACTAACTATGGCTACACCTTC.

In its sample, this clonotype was seen many times. The chain recombines TRBV6-5 with TRBJ2-1; D unresolved. There are 13 residues in the CDR3. Germline CDR1 is MNHEY and CDR2 is SVGAGI. The V and J ends lost 5 bases and 5 bases respectively, with 10 bases between them. CDR3 nucleotide sequence: TGTGCCAGCAGTAACGCACACGACAATGAGCAGTTCTTC. Its protein product is CASSNAHDNEQFF.

This clonotype was observed at least ten times. The rearrangement uses TRBV5-1 and TRBJ2-7, with 9 positions matching TRBD1. V was pared by 4 bases and J by 6 bases, with 11 bases of the junction left unmatched. CDR1 and CDR2 (germline): SGHRS, YFSETQ. This CDR3 is 15 amino acids long. CDR3 residues: CASSAVGWTGAEQYF. The CDR3, as DNA: TGCGCCAGCAGCGCGGTTGGTTGGACAGGGGCCGAGCAGTACTTC.

In this sample, this clonotype turned up many times. This chain joins TRBV2 and TRBJ2-1; D is perhaps TRBD1 (6 bases). Trimming cost V 6 bases and J 10 bases, with 13 bases left between them. This CDR3 is built from 12 residues. CDR1 SNHLY and CDR2 FYNNEI come from the germline V gene. The CDR3 loop reads CASSERGGEQFF. The CDR3 DNA reads TGTGCCAGCAGCGAGAGAGGGGGAGAGCAGTTCTTC. Drawing the rest from reference TRBV2 and TRBJ2-1, the complete variable domain is EPEVTQTPSHQVTQMGQEVILRCVPISNHLYFYWYRQILGQKVEFLVSFYNNEISEKSEIFDDQFSVERPDGSNFTLKIRSTKLEDSAMYFCASSERGGEQFFGPGTRLTVL.

This clonotype has a count of ten or more. V gene TRBV6-5 combines with J gene TRBJ1-4; perhaps TRBD1 as D (5 bases). Between the trimmed V and J ends, which lost 10 bases and 8 bases, there was a span of 17 bases. This CDR3 contains 13 residues. Germline CDR1 and CDR2: MNHEY and SVGAGI. CDR3 sequence: CATLGTAGEKLFF. CDR3 nucleotide sequence: TGTGCCACCCTCGGGACCGCAGGGGAAAAACTGTTTTTT.

This clonotype has a count of ten or more. The V gene is TRBV28, the J gene TRBJ1-1, with 9 bases matching TRBD1. The length of the CDR3 is 15 residues. Germline loops: CDR1 MDHEN, CDR2 SYDVKM. V lost 7 bases, J lost 1 base, and 7 bases stayed unmatched. The CDR3 coding sequence is TGTGCCAGCAACCCAGGGACAGGGACGAACACTGAAGCTTTCTTT. Translated, it gives CASNPGTGTNTEAFF.

In this sample, this clonotype turned up a few times. In DNA, the CDR3 is TGCAGTGCTAGAGACCCGATCGGACAGGTCGCACCGAACACTGAAGCTTTCTTT. This encodes CSARDPIGQVAPNTEAFF. The chain joins TRBV20-1 to TRBJ1-1, with 7 bases that match TRBD1. The germline gives CDR1 DFQATT, CDR2 SNEGSKA (reference sequence). V trimming: 0 bases; J trimming: 1 base; junction bases outside the gene matches: 14. The CDR3 contains 18 residues.

This clonotype was observed many times. The V gene is TRBV3-1, the J gene TRBJ1-5; TRBD1 agrees at 8 bases. There are 14 residues in the CDR3. Germline V CDR1 and CDR2: LGHDT, YNNKEL (reference sequence). V was pared by 3 bases and J by 11 bases, with 9 bases of the junction left unmatched. Here the CDR3 reads CASSQTGAPEAQHF. Written as DNA, the CDR3 is TGTGCCAGCAGCCAGACAGGGGCGCCGGAAGCCCAGCATTTT.

This clonotype was seen only once. The V call is TRBV12-3 or TRBV12-4, the J call TRBJ2-7; 10 nucleotides match TRBD1. V gave up 4 bases and J gave up 2 bases; unmatched junction bases: 2. This CDR3 has 14 amino acids. DNA for the CDR3: TGTGCCAGCAGTTCCGGACAGGGGGCCTACGAGCAGTACTTC. Translating it yields CASSSGQGAYEQYF.

This clonotype was observed many times. V is TRBV12-3 or TRBV12-4 and J is TRBJ2-7; unclear D gene. The length of the CDR3 is 17 residues. The V and J ends lost 2 bases and 0 bases respectively, with 17 bases between them. The CDR3 spells CASSLILFLGTSYEQYF. The CDR3 DNA follows: TGTGCCAGCAGTTTAATTTTATTTCTGGGTACCTCCTACGAGCAGTACTTC.

This clonotype was seen at least ten times. The CDR3 region is CASSLDGTGEETQYF. Written as DNA, the CDR3 is TGCGCCAGCAGCTTGGACGGGACTGGAGAAGAGACCCAGTACTTC. The J gene is TRBJ2-5, the V gene TRBV5-1, with a possible D match to TRBD2 (6 bases). V lost 0 bases and J 3 bases, leaving 12 bases between the germline ends. CDR1 SGHRS and CDR2 YFSETQ come from the germline V gene. The CDR3 loop spans 15 amino acids.

At least ten counts were recorded for this clonotype. The CDR3 DNA is TGTGCCAGCAGCCAAAGGGCGGGAGAGGGGCAAGAGACCCAGTACTTC. It yields the protein CASSQRAGEGQETQYF. The rearrangement uses TRBV3-1 and TRBJ2-5, with 7 bases fitting TRBD2. V lost 2 bases to trimming and J lost 2 bases; unmatched junction nucleotides: 8. Germline CDR1 is LGHDT and CDR2 is YNNKEL (reference sequence). The CDR3 is made up of 16 amino acids.

The CDR3 loop is CASSSGAARSTDTQYF. Written as DNA, the CDR3 is TGTGCCAGCAGCTCCGGGGCGGCTAGAAGCACAGATACGCAGTATTTT. The chain recombines TRBV11-2 with TRBJ2-3; D assignment may be TRBD1 or TRBD2 (5 bases each). Between the trimmed V and J ends, which lost 4 bases and 0 bases, there was a span of 14 bases. The CDR3 extends over 16 amino acids. CDR1 and CDR2 (germline): SGHAT, FQNNGV.

Ten or more counts support this clonotype. The chain has TRBV11-3 and TRBJ2-7, with 8 bases fitting TRBD2. The CDR3 spans 13 residues. CDR1 is SGHNT and CDR2 is YENEEA in the germline V gene. V lost 5 bases and J lost 4; bases outside the gene matches: 4. CDR3 region: CASSGRGEYEQYF. The CDR3 DNA is TGTGCCAGCAGCGGGCGGGGGGAATACGAGCAGTACTTC.